Listed below are T cell receptor beta chains from one sample, sequenced in a study of cytomegalovirus exposure and HLA in healthy donors. Sequencing was performed with immunoSEQ multiplex PCR; in TCRdb, only in-frame clones are kept and a portion is missing. This sample's table has 65,000 to 90,000 clones. Sequencing input: PBMCs. Receptors were obtained from a man aged 40-49 years in good health and CMV-seronegative. Both conserved end residues are part of each CDR3. Fields, in order: D gene, V gene, J gene, CDR3 protein. The D gene is left open where the match is weak.

D gene: TRBD2; V gene: TRBV5-1; J gene: TRBJ2-5; CDR3 protein: CASSLGGEETQYF
D gene: TRBD1; V gene: TRBV4-1; J gene: TRBJ1-3; CDR3 protein: CASSHPDREGNTIYF
D gene: -; V gene: TRBV19; J gene: TRBJ1-1; CDR3 protein: CASTTGGNTEAFF
D gene: -; V gene: TRBV30; J gene: TRBJ1-2; CDR3 protein: CAWSVAGDWYGYTF
D gene: TRBD1; V gene: TRBV5-6; J gene: TRBJ1-4; CDR3 protein: CASSRGQQKEKLFF
D gene: -; V gene: TRBV28; J gene: TRBJ1-2; CDR3 protein: CASSRVVDGYTF
D gene: -; V gene: TRBV7-9; J gene: TRBJ1-3; CDR3 protein: CASREGSGNTIYF
D gene: -; V gene: TRBV9; J gene: TRBJ2-2; CDR3 protein: CASSARVTGELFF
D gene: TRBD2; V gene: TRBV13; J gene: TRBJ2-5; CDR3 protein: CASSFSGSGETQYF
D gene: TRBD2; V gene: TRBV6-5; J gene: TRBJ2-1; CDR3 protein: CASSPSSGGLEQFF
D gene: -; V gene: TRBV10-3; J gene: TRBJ1-2; CDR3 protein: CAISQQGPDGYGYTF
D gene: TRBD1; V gene: TRBV4-1; J gene: TRBJ1-6; CDR3 protein: CASSEGQGLGNSPLHF
D gene: -; V gene: TRBV6-1; J gene: TRBJ2-7; CDR3 protein: CASSLTNYEQYF
D gene: -; V gene: TRBV4-3; J gene: TRBJ1-1; CDR3 protein: CASSSPQELNTEAFF
D gene: -; V gene: TRBV9; J gene: TRBJ1-2; CDR3 protein: CASSVDGGRNGYTF
D gene: TRBD2; V gene: TRBV4-1; J gene: TRBJ2-3; CDR3 protein: CASSRSVRGLAINTQYF
D gene: -; V gene: TRBV6-1; J gene: TRBJ1-1; CDR3 protein: CASSRQGTWNTEAFF
D gene: TRBD1; V gene: TRBV19; J gene: TRBJ1-2; CDR3 protein: CASMGTGALMGGYTF
D gene: TRBD1; V gene: TRBV30; J gene: TRBJ1-1; CDR3 protein: CAWSNRDRNTEAFF
D gene: TRBD1; V gene: TRBV2; J gene: TRBJ1-3; CDR3 protein: CASKGDRGSSGNTIYF
D gene: -; V gene: TRBV6-5; J gene: TRBJ1-6; CDR3 protein: CASSADYQDSPLHF
D gene: TRBD2; V gene: TRBV7-7; J gene: TRBJ2-1; CDR3 protein: CASSPAGTSVVEQFF
D gene: -; V gene: TRBV30; J gene: TRBJ2-4; CDR3 protein: CAWSVPSKNIQYF
D gene: TRBD2; V gene: TRBV29-1; J gene: TRBJ2-5; CDR3 protein: CSVQTSGEETQYF
D gene: -; V gene: TRBV9; J gene: TRBJ2-3; CDR3 protein: CASSEGFGTGTDTQYF
D gene: -; V gene: TRBV5-1; J gene: TRBJ2-1; CDR3 protein: CASSLDPSGDEFF
D gene: -; V gene: TRBV5-6; J gene: TRBJ1-1; CDR3 protein: CASSRDGGGYTEAFF
D gene: -; V gene: TRBV5-1; J gene: TRBJ1-2; CDR3 protein: CASSLAEGEGGYTF
D gene: -; V gene: TRBV5-6; J gene: TRBJ1-1; CDR3 protein: CASTNWRQQNTEAFF
D gene: -; V gene: TRBV28; J gene: TRBJ2-7; CDR3 protein: CASIGTLFTYEQYF
D gene: -; V gene: TRBV28; J gene: TRBJ1-2; CDR3 protein: CASSLPPPGDYYGYTF
D gene: -; V gene: TRBV5-6; J gene: TRBJ1-6; CDR3 protein: CASSRDMSSYNSPLHF
D gene: -; V gene: TRBV4-1; J gene: TRBJ1-4; CDR3 protein: CASSQDRGSFREKLFF
D gene: -; V gene: TRBV6-1; J gene: TRBJ1-5; CDR3 protein: CASSEGGVGGQPQHF
D gene: -; V gene: TRBV30; J gene: TRBJ2-1; CDR3 protein: CAWTRRGLGSYNEQFF
D gene: -; V gene: TRBV6-1; J gene: TRBJ1-6; CDR3 protein: CASSEGTQTFYSPLHF
D gene: -; V gene: TRBV4-2; J gene: TRBJ2-4; CDR3 protein: CASSQTELAKNIQYF
D gene: TRBD1; V gene: TRBV2; J gene: TRBJ1-1; CDR3 protein: CASSEPDRGHTEAFF
D gene: -; V gene: TRBV2; J gene: TRBJ1-1; CDR3 protein: CASSVEVRGNTEAFF
D gene: TRBD1; V gene: TRBV6-1; J gene: TRBJ1-2; CDR3 protein: CASSQVAGTGGDGYGYTF
D gene: TRBD2; V gene: TRBV15; J gene: TRBJ2-1; CDR3 protein: CATSRGPSGGTGNEQFF
D gene: TRBD2; V gene: TRBV6-5; J gene: TRBJ2-7; CDR3 protein: CASTPTSGSYEQYF
D gene: -; V gene: TRBV2; J gene: TRBJ2-7; CDR3 protein: CASSVGGSSYEQYF
D gene: -; V gene: TRBV2; J gene: TRBJ1-2; CDR3 protein: CASRQGGPYGYTF
D gene: -; V gene: TRBV30; J gene: TRBJ2-5; CDR3 protein: CAWSVFQSGIQETQYF
D gene: TRBD2; V gene: TRBV29-1; J gene: TRBJ2-7; CDR3 protein: CSVGLAGSYEQYF
D gene: TRBD1; V gene: TRBV5-6; J gene: TRBJ1-2; CDR3 protein: CASSREQGYGYTF
D gene: -; V gene: TRBV14; J gene: TRBJ1-2; CDR3 protein: CASSQDLRRFF
D gene: -; V gene: TRBV18; J gene: TRBJ1-1; CDR3 protein: CASSPPPRTEAFF
D gene: TRBD1; V gene: TRBV5-1; J gene: TRBJ1-1; CDR3 protein: CASSFKQGAMNTEAFF
D gene: -; V gene: TRBV5-1; J gene: TRBJ2-7; CDR3 protein: CASSLGQGSRYEQYF
D gene: -; V gene: TRBV27; J gene: TRBJ1-6; CDR3 protein: CASSLSSRNSPLHF
D gene: TRBD2; V gene: TRBV9; J gene: TRBJ2-5; CDR3 protein: CASSPQASGGLGEQYF